The next 27 T cell receptor beta chains were all read from a single sample in a study of siplizumab effects on memory and regulatory T cells. Repertoires were generated with immunoSEQ multiplex PCR, while TCRdb's copy carries only in-frame clones and drops some. The table has some 110,000 clones, more than 85% seen once. Sample: Tregs sorted from blood. Every receptor here comes from a human donor in good health.

This clone came up a few times. In DNA, the CDR3 is TGTGCCAGCAGACTTGTCAATCAGCCCCAGCATTTT. This sequence encodes CASRLVNQPQHF. The chain joins TRBV28 to TRBJ1-5; no definite D call. The V end was cut by 6 bases, the J end by 3 bases, with 6 bases between. Germline V gene data show CDR1 as MDHEN and CDR2 as SYDVKM. This CDR3 comprises 12 residues.

This clone was recorded a few times. The rearrangement links TRBV25-1 to TRBJ1-2; D is ambiguous. The V end lost 3 bases, the J end lost 0 bases, and 5 bases lay between the germline ends. There are 13 residues in the CDR3. Germline-derived CDR1 and CDR2 are MGHDK and SYGVNS. The CDR3 protein is CASSDVANYGYTF. In nucleotides, the CDR3 is TGTGCCAGCAGTGACGTAGCTAACTATGGCTACACCTTC.

V is TRBV19 and J is TRBJ2-5, with D possibly being TRBD1 (6 bases). The CDR3 length is 14 residues. The V and J ends lost 5 bases and 3 bases respectively, with 13 bases between them. Germline values: CDR1 LNHDA, CDR2 SQIVND (reference sequence). The CDR3 DNA sequence: TGTGCCAGTAGTCGGCAGGGGCGAAAAGAGACCCAGTACTTC. Protein: CASSRQGRKETQYF.

Only one count was recorded for this clone. This chain uses TRBV12-2 with TRBJ2-7; the table's TRBD2 call for D was not verified on the DNA. TRBV12-2 is listed as a pseudogene. The CDR3 extends over 17 amino acids. This CDR3 is CASRSPGCGLVHYEQYF. The CDR3 DNA is TGTGCAAGTCGCTCACCGGGCTGTGGACTAGTTCATTACGAGCAGTACTTC.

The J gene is TRBJ1-2, the V gene TRBV5-1; D not certain. Germline V gene sequence: CDR1 SGHRS, CDR2 YFSETQ. The CDR3 has 13 amino acids. Trimming pared 9 bases from V and 3 bases from J, leaving 15 bases between. CDR3 bases: TGCGCCACGCGTGGGGTCAATGACTATGGCTACACCTTC. Residues: CATRGVNDYGYTF.

CDR3 sequence (DNA): TGTGCCAGCAGTCAGACTGCCGGGACTAGCTACTACGAGCAGTACTTC. Protein product: CASSQTAGTSYYEQYF. The V and J genes are TRBV2 and TRBJ2-7, with 9 nucleotides matching TRBD2. The CDR3 covers 16 residues. The V and J ends lost 5 bases and 3 bases, in that order; junction bases with no gene match: 11. Per germline, CDR1 SNHLY and CDR2 FYNNEI.

This chain connects TRBV10-3 to TRBJ2-3, with a tentative D call TRBD2 (6 bases). The V and J ends lost 11 bases and 4 bases respectively, with 16 bases between them. Per germline, CDR1 ENHRY and CDR2 SYGVKD. The CDR3 loop spans 13 amino acids. The CDR3 DNA sequence: TGTGCCCATCGCGGGAACGGCGCAGATACGCAGTATTTT. The encoded protein is CAHRGNGADTQYF.

The rearrangement uses TRBV4-2 and TRBJ2-3; D might be TRBD1 (5 bases). Per the germline V gene, CDR1 is LGHNA and CDR2 is YNFKEQ. V lost 0 bases, J lost 6 bases, and 22 bases lay in between. The CDR3 extends over 18 amino acids. Written as DNA, the CDR3 is TGTGCCAGCAGCCAAGATGTTTATGCAGGGTCAAAGTCCGATACGCAGTATTTT. Its translation: CASSQDVYAGSKSDTQYF.

This chain connects TRBV4-1 to TRBJ2-3, with 12 bases fitting TRBD2. The V gene's germline CDR1 is MGHRA and CDR2 YSYEKL. The CDR3 contains 18 residues. The V gene end was trimmed by 3 bases and the J gene end by 0 bases; junction bases not matched to a gene: 7. CDR3 sequence reads: CASSQKTSGGPSTDTQYF. CDR3 coding DNA: TGCGCCAGCAGCCAGAAGACTAGCGGGGGCCCTAGCACAGATACGCAGTATTTT.

The rearrangement uses TRBV5-1 and TRBJ2-2; D assignment may be TRBD1 or TRBD2 (6 bases each). V dropped 5 bases and J dropped 3 bases, with 11 bases sitting between them. CDR1 and CDR2 from the germline V gene are SGHRS and YFSETQ. The CDR3 runs to 14 residues. In nucleotides, the CDR3 is TGCGCCAGCAGTGGGGGGCGAGACACCGGGGAGCTGTTTTTT. Translated: CASSGGRDTGELFF.

The chain has TRBV18 and TRBJ1-2; no clear D gene. V lost 6 bases to trimming and J lost 4 bases, with 12 bases between them. This CDR3 has 13 amino acids. Looked up from germline, CDR1 is KGHSH and CDR2 is LQKENI. DNA for the CDR3: TGTGCCAGCTCCGACACGGGGAGCTATGGCTACACCTTC. Amino acid sequence: CASSDTGSYGYTF.

The V gene is TRBV18, the J gene TRBJ2-3, with 9 bases aligning to TRBD2. Germline V gene data show CDR1 as KGHSH and CDR2 as LQKENI. This CDR3 comprises 16 residues. After removal of 2 bases from V and 8 bases from J, the junction contained 11 bases not matched to a gene. CDR3: CASSPNELAGRGTQYF. The DNA for the CDR3 is TGTGCCAGCTCACCAAACGAACTAGCGGGCCGCGGTACGCAGTATTTT.

J is TRBJ2-7 and V is TRBV18; 8 positions agree with TRBD1. The J segment lost 6 bases and the V segment lost 4 bases, leaving 11 bases of the junction unmatched. The CDR3 sequence is 15 residues long. Germline V gene data show CDR1 as KGHSH and CDR2 as LQKENI. CDR3 DNA sequence: TGTGCCAGCTCACGGGAGACAGGGGTCAACTCCGAGCAGTACTTC. It translates to CASSRETGVNSEQYF.

The chain uses TRBV7-2 and TRBJ2-7, with TRBD2 identical over 8 bases. This CDR3 spans 15 amino acids. V was pared by 1 base and J by 2 bases, with 4 bases of the junction left unmatched. Germline-derived CDR1 and CDR2 are SGHTA and FQGNSA. CDR3 in amino acids: CASSLVGGGPYEQYF. CDR3 bases: TGTGCCAGCAGCTTAGTAGGCGGGGGGCCCTACGAGCAGTACTTC.

The rearrangement links TRBV19 to TRBJ1-5; 7 bases are a match to TRBD1. Trimming at V came to 3 bases and at J to 7 bases, leaving 12 bases not matched to a gene. CDR1 LNHDA and CDR2 SQIVND come from the germline V gene (reference sequence). The CDR3 loop spans 16 amino acids. In DNA form, the CDR3 reads TGTGCCAGTAGTATCAAATACAGGGGTCTATACCAGCCCCAGCATTTT. Protein product: CASSIKYRGLYQPQHF.

This rearrangement joins TRBV7-9 to TRBJ1-1; D unresolved. Germline assignment: CDR1 SEHNR and CDR2 FQNEAQ (reference sequence). The CDR3 consists of 13 residues. V shed 3 bases and J shed 4 bases, with 9 bases lying between them. CDR3 loop: CASSFRAATEAFF. Written as DNA, the CDR3 is TGTGCCAGCAGCTTCCGGGCCGCCACTGAAGCTTTCTTT.

The chain couples TRBV7-9 to TRBJ2-5; D is undetermined. CDR3 length: 10 amino acids. The V end lost 8 bases, the J end lost 4 bases, and 5 bases lay between the germline ends. Germline CDR1 and CDR2: SEHNR and FQNEAQ (reference sequence). The CDR3 spells CASEGETQYF. The CDR3 region has the DNA TGTGCCAGCGAAGGAGAGACCCAGTACTTC.

V is TRBV29-1 and J is TRBJ1-1; D unclear. Trimming stripped 8 bases from V and 6 bases from J, with 16 bases between. CDR1 is SQVTM and CDR2 is ANQGSEA in the germline V gene. This CDR3 has 12 amino acids. CDR3 amino acids: CSHDKGLAEAFF. CDR3 nucleotide sequence: TGCAGCCACGATAAGGGATTGGCTGAAGCTTTCTTT.

V and J are TRBV7-8 and TRBJ1-1; possible D gene TRBD1, 6 bases. The CDR3 covers 17 residues. Between the trimmed V and J ends, which lost 5 bases and 1 base, there was a span of 20 bases. From germline, CDR1 is SGHVS and CDR2 FQNEAQ. The CDR3 spells CASSPQGGGLRNTEAFF. The CDR3 DNA reads TGTGCCAGCAGCCCCCAGGGTGGGGGGCTAAGGAACACTGAAGCTTTCTTT.

V usage is TRBV5-1 and J usage is TRBJ1-1; D not certain. The CDR3 totals 14 residues. Germline CDR1 reads SGHRS; CDR2 reads YFSETQ. Deletions cut 0 bases from V and 1 base from J, with 7 bases between. The CDR3 protein is CASSLGGTNTEAFF. In DNA form, the CDR3 reads TGCGCCAGCAGCTTGGGGGGAACGAACACTGAAGCTTTCTTT. The whole variable domain, remainder taken from reference TRBV5-1 and TRBJ1-1, is KAGVTQTPRYLIKTRGQQVTLSCSPISGHRSVSWYQQTPGQGLQFLFEYFSETQRNKGNFPGRFSGRQFSNSRSEMNVSTLELGDSALYLCASSLGGTNTEAFFGQGTRLTVV.

This rearrangement joins TRBV7-9 to TRBJ1-1; weak D call: TRBD1 (6 bases). The V and J ends lost 3 bases and 1 base respectively, with 12 bases between them. CDR3 length equals 15 residues. Germline loops: CDR1 SEHNR, CDR2 FQNEAQ (reference sequence). CDR3 in DNA: TGTGCCAGCAGCTTCAGCTTGACAGGGAACACTGAAGCTTTCTTT. The encoded protein is CASSFSLTGNTEAFF.

This chain links TRBV2 with TRBJ2-3; no reliable D call. Between the trimmed V and J ends, which lost 5 bases and 6 bases, there was a span of 6 bases. The CDR3 has 11 amino acids. Germline lookup yields CDR1 SNHLY and CDR2 FYNNEI. CDR3 sequence reads: CASSSVDTQYF. In nucleotides, the CDR3 is TGTGCCAGCAGTTCGGTTGATACGCAGTATTTT.

J is TRBJ2-1 and V is TRBV30, with D hard to call. Germline values: CDR1 GTSNPN, CDR2 SVGIG (reference sequence). This CDR3 is 13 amino acids long. V lost 0 bases and J 4 bases, leaving 7 bases between the germline ends. The CDR3 sequence is CAWSVGWYNEQFF. In nucleotides, the CDR3 is TGTGCCTGGAGTGTCGGGTGGTACAATGAGCAGTTCTTC. Supplemented by reference TRBV30 and TRBJ2-1, the full variable domain reads SQTIHQWPATLVQPVGSPLSLECTVEGTSNPNLYWYRQAAGRGLQLLFYSVGIGQISSEVPQNLSASRPQDRQFILSSKKLLLSDSGFYLCAWSVGWYNEQFFGPGTRLTVL.

This clone was picked up one time. The chain links TRBV9 to TRBJ2-1; D gene uncertain. The CDR3 covers 13 residues. The V end was cut by 3 bases, the J end by 9 bases, with 13 bases between. Germline V gene data show CDR1 as SGDLS and CDR2 as YYNGEE. This CDR3 is CASSAIPEGEQFF. For the CDR3, the DNA is TGTGCCAGCAGCGCTATCCCCGAAGGTGAGCAGTTCTTC.

The gene calls are TRBV9 and TRBJ2-2; TRBD1 matches 8 bases. The germline V gene has CDR1 SGDLS and CDR2 YYNGEE. The CDR3 runs 15 residues. V lost 4 bases to trimming and J lost 4 bases; unmatched junction nucleotides: 6. As DNA, the CDR3 is TGTGCCAGCAGCTGGACAGGGTCCTTCACCGGGGAGCTGTTTTTT. Protein: CASSWTGSFTGELFF.

This clone was observed once. The genes are TRBV7-2 and TRBJ1-4, with D perhaps TRBD1 (5 bases). Germline values: CDR1 SGHTA, CDR2 FQGNSA. V lost 0 bases to trimming and J lost 8 bases, with 10 bases between them. This CDR3 is 14 amino acids long. The DNA for the CDR3 is TGTGCCAGCAGCTTAGCGCTCCAGGGAGAAAAACTGTTTTTT. It encodes CASSLALQGEKLFF.

This clone was counted a single time. The chain couples TRBV5-6 to TRBJ1-5; D is undetermined. CDR1 and CDR2 from the germline V gene are SGHDT and YYEEEE. V dropped 2 bases and J dropped 1 base, with 10 bases sitting between them. This CDR3 is built from 15 residues. CDR3 residues: CASSLNGESNQPQHF. The CDR3, as DNA: TGTGCCAGCAGCTTAAACGGAGAAAGCAATCAGCCCCAGCATTTT.